This T cell receptor (beta chain) was captured in a study of CD8 T cells in ankylosing spondylitis. Notes on the study in general: Characteristic, it appeared, of ankylosing spondylitis blood was a TCR beta motif of roughly eight highly homologous variants.

MiXCR was run by TCRdb on the 5' RACE reads, yielding one entry per CDR3 protein. This table has fewer than 550,000 distinct CDR3 sequences, over 4% appearing once. This clonotype was seen at least ten times. Its antigen is still unknown. The germline V gene has CDR1 DFQATT and CDR2 SNEGSKA (reference sequence). Between the trimmed V and J ends, which lost 3 bases and 12 bases, there was a span of 12 bases. The CDR3 sequence is 12 residues long. The chain uses TRBV20-1 and TRBJ1-6, with D perhaps TRBD1 (5 bases). Sequencing was done on a sample of blood, either unsorted or a sorted T cell fraction (not recorded which). This clonotype was obtained from a male donor with ankylosing spondylitis. DNA for the CDR3: TGCAGTGCTAGGGGACCTAACGGACCCCTCCACTTT. It translates to CSARGPNGPLHF.